Following are 26 T cell receptor beta chains from one sample sequenced in a study of blood T cell repertoires in COVID-19. Here immunoSEQ multiplex PCR was the method, and the copy in TCRdb shows in-frame clones only, minus some. This table holds about 83,000 clones, about nine tenths found once. The sample was peripheral blood. These receptors were taken from a woman in her 50s with active or convalescent COVID-19.

This rearrangement joins TRBV30 to TRBJ2-7; 7 bases map to TRBD1. Germline CDR1 GTSNPN, CDR2 SVGIG (reference sequence). Unmatched junction bases numbered 7, after V lost 8 bases and J lost 0 bases. CDR3 length: 13 amino acids. The CDR3 protein is CAGNRDSSYEQYF. CDR3 DNA: TGTGCCGGGAACCGGGACAGCTCCTACGAGCAGTACTTC.

The chain joins TRBV3-1 (or the pseudogene TRBV3-2) to TRBJ1-2, with 10 bases that match TRBD1. Germline CDR1 reads LGHDT; CDR2 reads YNNKEL (reference sequence). V dropped 4 bases and J dropped 6; count of bases not matched to a gene: 8. The CDR3 totals 15 residues. The CDR3 DNA sequence: TGTGCCAGCAGCCTCCTGGCGGGGACAGGGGATGGCTACACCTTC. This encodes CASSLLAGTGDGYTF.

The chain recombines TRBV30 with TRBJ1-1, with D unclear. Germline-derived CDR1 and CDR2 are GTSNPN and SVGIG (reference sequence). The CDR3 runs to 12 residues. The germline V and J ends were trimmed by 1 base and 0 bases, with 3 bases remaining between them. CDR3 sequence: CAWSAMNTEAFF. As DNA, the CDR3 is TGTGCCTGGAGTGCAATGAACACTGAAGCTTTCTTT. The full variable domain, in which reference TRBV30 and TRBJ1-1 provide the parts outside the CDR3, is SQTIHQWPATLVQPVGSPLSLECTVEGTSNPNLYWYRQAAGRGLQLLFYSVGIGQISSEVPQNLSASRPQDRQFILSSKKLLLSDSGFYLCAWSAMNTEAFFGQGTRLTVV.

The J gene is TRBJ2-7, the V gene TRBV2; 10 nucleotides line up with TRBD1. Germline V gene data show CDR1 as SNHLY and CDR2 as FYNNEI. Trimming at V came to 4 bases and at J to 3 bases, leaving 9 bases not matched to a gene. The CDR3 has 16 amino acids. CDR3 sequence: CASSVGPGQGFYEQYF. DNA of the CDR3: TGTGCCAGCAGTGTTGGCCCGGGACAGGGGTTCTACGAGCAGTACTTC.

The chain carries TRBV9 and TRBJ1-2, with a weak D call TRBD1 (6 bases). The CDR3 is 13 amino acids. Germline V gene sequence: CDR1 SGDLS, CDR2 YYNGEE. Trimming removed 1 base at V and 9 bases at J, with 13 bases between. Written as DNA, the CDR3 is TGTGCCAGCAGCGTACCAGGGGCAGGGAGCTACACCTTC. Residues: CASSVPGAGSYTF.

This chain joins TRBV7-2 and TRBJ2-4, with 13 bases aligning to TRBD2. The CDR3 consists of 16 residues. CDR1 SGHTA and CDR2 FQGNSA come from the germline V gene. Losses at the gene ends were 5 bases for V and 6 bases for J; bases not matched to a gene: 7. CDR3 nucleotides: TGTGCCAGCAGCCTTGGACTAGCGGGAGCCGGAAACATTCAGTACTTC. This codes for CASSLGLAGAGNIQYF. The whole variable domain, remainder taken from reference TRBV7-2 and TRBJ2-4, is GAGVSQSPSNKVTEKGKDVELRCDPISGHTALYWYRQSLGQGLEFLIYFQGNSAPDKSGLPSDRFSAERTGGSVSTLTIQRTQQEDSAVYLCASSLGLAGAGNIQYFGAGTRLSVL.

The chain joins TRBV11-2 to TRBJ2-5; no firm D call. CDR3 size: 14 residues. From germline, CDR1 is SGHAT and CDR2 FQNNGV. Trimming removed 1 base at V and 3 bases at J, with 9 bases between. In DNA, the CDR3 is TGTGCCAGCAGCTTAGCCCTGCGCAAAGAGACCCAGTACTTC. As protein: CASSLALRKETQYF.

This chain links TRBV7-2 with TRBJ1-3; D is possibly TRBD1 (6 bases). Trimming removed 5 bases from V and 0 bases from J, with 11 bases in between. The CDR3 extends over 15 amino acids. Germline V lookup: CDR1 SGHTA, CDR2 FQGNSA. The CDR3 DNA sequence: TGTGCCAGCAGCGAGGGGGACCGCTCTGGAAACACCATATATTTT. Protein product: CASSEGDRSGNTIYF.

This clone was recorded only once. V is TRBV18 and J is TRBJ2-3; 14 bases align to TRBD2. V dropped 5 bases and J dropped 8; count of bases not matched to a gene: 6. Germline CDR1 and CDR2: KGHSH and LQKENI. This CDR3 contains 15 residues. The CDR3 reads CASSTGLAGAGTQYF. CDR3 nucleotides: TGTGCCAGCTCAACGGGACTAGCGGGGGCAGGTACGCAGTATTTT. The whole variable domain, remainder taken from reference TRBV18 and TRBJ2-3, is NAGVMQNPRHLVRRRGQEARLRCSPMKGHSHVYWYRQLPEEGLKFMVYLQKENIIDESGMPKERFSAEFPKEGPSILRIQQVVRGDSAAYFCASSTGLAGAGTQYFGPGTRLTVL.

This clone showed up many times. The chain has TRBV3-1 (or the pseudogene TRBV3-2) and TRBJ2-2; tentatively, D is TRBD1 (6 bases). CDR3 length: 17 amino acids. V was clipped by 4 bases and J by 0 bases, with 15 bases between them. From germline, CDR1 is LGHDT and CDR2 YNNKEL (reference sequence). The CDR3 DNA is TGTGCCAGCAGCCCCCTGGGGGCAGGGACGAACACCGGGGAGCTGTTTTTT. Protein sequence: CASSPLGAGTNTGELFF.

CDR3 coding DNA: TGTGCCAGCAGCTTAGGCGGAGGAGGCTCTGGGGCCAACGTCCTGACTTTC. As protein: CASSLGGGGSGANVLTF. This chain connects TRBV7-3 to TRBJ2-6; a weak D match, TRBD2 (5 bases). Per germline, CDR1 SGHTA and CDR2 FQGTGA. This CDR3 region has 17 residues. Trimming pared 2 bases from V and 0 bases from J, leaving 11 bases between.

The chain employs TRBV19 and TRBJ1-1; D not resolved. This CDR3 has 11 residues. Between the trimmed V and J ends, which lost 9 bases and 6 bases, there was a span of 11 bases. The germline V gene encodes CDR1 LNHDA and CDR2 SQIVND (reference sequence). The CDR3 here is CASSLGPEAFF. The CDR3 DNA reads TGTGCCAGCTCTCTAGGCCCTGAAGCTTTCTTT. The complete variable domain, with remaining parts taken from reference TRBV19 and TRBJ1-1, reads DGGITQSPKYLFRKEGQNVTLSCEQNLNHDAMYWYRQDPGQGLRLIYYSQIVNDFQKGDIAEGYSVSREKKESFPLTVTSAQKNPTAFYLCASSLGPEAFFGQGTRLTVV.

The chain joins TRBV9 to TRBJ1-1, with a weak D call TRBD1 (6 bases). The length of the CDR3 is 15 residues. Trimming shortened V by 5 bases and J by 0 bases, and 14 bases separated the two germline ends. Germline loops: CDR1 SGDLS, CDR2 YYNGEE. CDR3 residues: CASRPTGSMNTEAFF. In DNA form, the CDR3 reads TGTGCCAGCAGACCGACAGGAAGTATGAACACTGAAGCTTTCTTT.

This clone appeared a single time. This chain connects TRBV5-6 to TRBJ2-7, with 9 bases lining up with TRBD2. Germline V gene data show CDR1 as SGHDT and CDR2 as YYEEEE. The CDR3 is 18 amino acids. The V gene end was trimmed by 0 bases and the J gene end by 0 bases; junction bases not matched to a gene: 10. CDR3 protein: CASSLEVAGASSSYEQYF. CDR3 bases: TGTGCCAGCAGCTTGGAAGTAGCGGGGGCCTCGAGCTCCTACGAGCAGTACTTC.

The gene calls are TRBV5-1 and TRBJ2-3; TRBD2 matches at 8 bases. The CDR3 covers 15 residues. The ends lost 0 bases at V and 5 bases at J; junction bases unmatched: 5. Germline V lookup: CDR1 SGHRS, CDR2 YFSETQ. CDR3 coding DNA: TGCGCCAGCAGCTTGGCGGGGGGGCCAGGAGATACGCAGTATTTT. It codes for CASSLAGGPGDTQYF.

This clone was seen a single time. The gene calls are TRBV4-1 and TRBJ2-7; TRBD1 matches at 11 bases. The ends lost 3 bases at V and 4 bases at J; junction bases unmatched: 5. The germline V gene has CDR1 MGHRA and CDR2 YSYEKL. The CDR3 extends over 15 amino acids. The CDR3 region is CASSHRTGGRYEQYF. CDR3 sequence (DNA): TGCGCCAGCAGCCACAGGACAGGGGGCCGTTACGAGCAGTACTTC.

The chain recombines TRBV7-3 with TRBJ2-1, with 7 bases identical to TRBD1. Germline CDR1 is SGHTA and CDR2 is FQGTGA. The CDR3 sequence is 15 residues long. The V gene end was trimmed by 0 bases and the J gene end by 9 bases; junction bases not matched to a gene: 8. The CDR3 nucleotides are TGTGCCAGCAGCTTAACAGCAGGCAGGGGGAGTGAGCAGTTCTTC. It translates to CASSLTAGRGSEQFF.

The chain recombines TRBV10-3 with TRBJ2-3, with D perhaps TRBD1 (5 bases). CDR1 is ENHRY and CDR2 is SYGVKD in the germline V gene. V was pared by 9 bases and J by 6 bases, with 16 bases between. The CDR3 loop spans 13 amino acids. CDR3 DNA sequence: TGTGCCATGGGCTGGGGCAGGGTGGATACGCAGTATTTT. It is translated as CAMGWGRVDTQYF.

The genes are TRBV6-6 and TRBJ1-2; a possible D gene is TRBD1 (5 bases). The germline V and J ends were trimmed by 2 bases and 4 bases, with 17 bases remaining between them. This CDR3 is 16 amino acids long. CDR1 and CDR2 (germline): MNHNY, SVGAGI (reference sequence). CDR3 in amino acids: CASSYPAGGPSYGYTF. The CDR3 bases are TGTGCCAGCAGTTACCCGGCGGGGGGTCCTTCCTATGGCTACACCTTC.

The chain combines TRBV9 with TRBJ1-3; 7 bases are shared with TRBD1. With V trimmed by 4 bases and J by 4 bases, 8 bases remained unmatched. Germline CDR1 SGDLS, CDR2 YYNGEE. The CDR3 is 15 residues long. The chain's CDR3 is CASSPRQGTGNTIYF. The CDR3, as DNA: TGTGCCAGCAGCCCCCGACAGGGAACAGGAAACACCATATATTTT.

V usage is TRBV4-1 and J usage is TRBJ1-2, with TRBD1 matching over 12 bases. Germline V lookup: CDR1 MGHRA, CDR2 YSYEKL. Unmatched junction bases numbered 3, after V lost 3 bases and J lost 4 bases. The CDR3 covers 15 residues. The CDR3 reads CASSHGGQGAYGYTF. CDR3 DNA sequence: TGCGCCAGCAGCCATGGGGGACAGGGGGCCTATGGCTACACCTTC.

This clone was observed once. The J gene is TRBJ2-1, the V gene TRBV6-1; D ambiguous. The CDR3 length is 13 residues. Germline-derived CDR1 and CDR2 are MNHNS and SASEGT. With 1 base removed from V and 4 bases from J, the gap between germline ends came to 5 bases. As DNA, the CDR3 is TGTGCCAGCAGTGAAGTCGGTTACAATGAGCAGTTCTTC. This gives the protein CASSEVGYNEQFF.

This clone was detected only a few times. This chain uses TRBV12-3 or TRBV12-4 with TRBJ1-2, with no clear D. Trimming removed 2 bases at V and 4 bases at J, with 8 bases between. The CDR3 loop spans 13 amino acids. The CDR3 sequence: CASSLNVAYGYTF. The CDR3 DNA reads TGTGCCAGCAGTTTAAACGTAGCCTATGGCTACACCTTC.

V is TRBV7-2 and J is TRBJ1-1; D not certain. CDR3 size: 15 residues. The germline V gene encodes CDR1 SGHTA and CDR2 FQGNSA. V lost 1 base, J lost 1 base, and 10 bases lay in between. The CDR3 is CASSLGQTSNTEAFF. The CDR3 DNA follows: TGTGCCAGCAGCTTAGGGCAGACTTCGAACACTGAAGCTTTCTTT.

The chain links TRBV30 to TRBJ2-3, with TRBD2 matching 11 bases. The V and J ends lost 2 bases and 3 bases, in that order; junction bases with no gene match: 4. The CDR3 consists of 15 residues. The germline V gene encodes CDR1 GTSNPN and CDR2 SVGIG (reference sequence). CDR3 residues: CAWSLLAGGTDTQYF. In DNA, the CDR3 is TGTGCCTGGAGTCTTTTAGCGGGGGGGACAGATACGCAGTATTTT.

This chain connects TRBV9 to TRBJ1-1, with TRBD1 as a possible D gene (5 bases). Trimming left V 0 bases short and J 1 base short, with 10 bases between. The CDR3 length is 15 residues. Germline V gene lookup returns CDR1 SGDLS and CDR2 YYNGEE. The CDR3 here is CASSVDMGGNTEAFF. CDR3 bases: TGTGCCAGCAGCGTAGACATGGGGGGGAACACTGAAGCTTTCTTT.